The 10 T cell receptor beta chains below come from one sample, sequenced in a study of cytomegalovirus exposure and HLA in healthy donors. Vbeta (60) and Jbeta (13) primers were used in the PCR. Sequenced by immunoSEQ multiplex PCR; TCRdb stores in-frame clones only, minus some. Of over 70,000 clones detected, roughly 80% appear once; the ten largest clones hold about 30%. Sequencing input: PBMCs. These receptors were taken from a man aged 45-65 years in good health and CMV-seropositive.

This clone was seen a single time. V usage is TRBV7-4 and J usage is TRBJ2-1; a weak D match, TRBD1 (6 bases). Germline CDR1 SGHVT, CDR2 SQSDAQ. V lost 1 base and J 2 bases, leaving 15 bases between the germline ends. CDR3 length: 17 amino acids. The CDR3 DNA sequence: TGTGCCAGCAGCTTAGAGGTGGGGGCCACGACCTACAATGAGCAGTTCTTC. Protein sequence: CASSLEVGATTYNEQFF.

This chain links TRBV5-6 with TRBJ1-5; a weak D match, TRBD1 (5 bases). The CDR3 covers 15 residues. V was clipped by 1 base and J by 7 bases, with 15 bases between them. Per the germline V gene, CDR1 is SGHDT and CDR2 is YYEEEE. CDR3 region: CASSLSGGGGQPQHF. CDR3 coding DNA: TGTGCCAGCAGCTTGTCGGGTGGCGGGGGACAGCCCCAGCATTTT. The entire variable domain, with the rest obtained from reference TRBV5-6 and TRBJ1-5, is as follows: DAGVTQSPTHLIKTRGQQVTLRCSPKSGHDTVSWYQQALGQGPQFIFQYYEEEERQRGNFPDRFSGHQFPNYSSELNVNALLLGDSALYLCASSLSGGGGQPQHFGDGTRLSIL.

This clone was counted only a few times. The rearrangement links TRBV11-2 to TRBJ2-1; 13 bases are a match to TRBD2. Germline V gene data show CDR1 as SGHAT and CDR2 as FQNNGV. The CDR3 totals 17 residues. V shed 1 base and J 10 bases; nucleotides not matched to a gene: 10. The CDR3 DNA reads TGTGCCAGCAGCTTAGGACTAGCGGGAGGTAAGGTTGGGGAGCAGTTCTTC. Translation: CASSLGLAGGKVGEQFF.

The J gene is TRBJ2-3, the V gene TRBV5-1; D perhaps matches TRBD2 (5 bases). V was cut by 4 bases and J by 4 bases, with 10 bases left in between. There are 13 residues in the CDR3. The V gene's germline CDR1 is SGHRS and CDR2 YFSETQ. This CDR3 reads CASSTPLADTQYF. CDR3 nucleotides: TGCGCCAGCAGCACCCCACTAGCAGATACGCAGTATTTT.

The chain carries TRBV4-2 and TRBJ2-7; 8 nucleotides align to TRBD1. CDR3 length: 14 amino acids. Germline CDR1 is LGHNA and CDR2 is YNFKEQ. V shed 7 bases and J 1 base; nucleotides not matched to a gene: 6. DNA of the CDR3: TGTGCCAGCACCCGGGACAGGTTTTCCTACGAGCAGTACTTC. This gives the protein CASTRDRFSYEQYF.

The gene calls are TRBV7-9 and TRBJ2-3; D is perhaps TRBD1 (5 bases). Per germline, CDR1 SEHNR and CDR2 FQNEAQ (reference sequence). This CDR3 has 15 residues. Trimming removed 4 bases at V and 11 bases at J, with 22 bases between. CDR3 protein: CASSSEWTPILEQYF. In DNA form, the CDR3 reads TGTGCCAGCAGCTCTGAATGGACACCGATTTTGGAGCAGTATTTT. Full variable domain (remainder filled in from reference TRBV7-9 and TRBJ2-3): DTGVSQNPRHKITKRGQNVTFRCDPISEHNRLYWYRQTLGQGPEFLTYFQNEAQLEKSRLLSDRFSAERPKGSFSTLEIQRTEQGDSAMYLCASSSEWTPILEQYFGPGTRLTVL.

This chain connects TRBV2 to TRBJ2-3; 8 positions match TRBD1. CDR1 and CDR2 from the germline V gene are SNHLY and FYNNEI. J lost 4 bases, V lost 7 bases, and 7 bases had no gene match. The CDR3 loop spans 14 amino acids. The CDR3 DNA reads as TGTGCCAGCACTGACCAGGGGGCGGCAGATACGCAGTATTTT. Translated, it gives CASTDQGAADTQYF.

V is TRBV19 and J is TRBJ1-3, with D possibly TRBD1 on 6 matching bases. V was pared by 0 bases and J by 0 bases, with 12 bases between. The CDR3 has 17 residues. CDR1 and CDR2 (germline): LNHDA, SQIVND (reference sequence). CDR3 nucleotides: TGTGCCAGTAGTATAGACCCTACAGGGTTCTCTGGAAACACCATATATTTT. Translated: CASSIDPTGFSGNTIYF.

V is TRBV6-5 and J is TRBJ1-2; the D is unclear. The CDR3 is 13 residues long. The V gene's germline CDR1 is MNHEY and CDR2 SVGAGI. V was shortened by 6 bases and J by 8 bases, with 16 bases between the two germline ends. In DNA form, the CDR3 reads TGTGCCAGCAGGCCGGCCGGGGTTCGAGGCTACACCTTC. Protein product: CASRPAGVRGYTF.

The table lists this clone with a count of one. CDR3 nucleotide sequence: TGCGCCAGCAGCCCAGGGGGGCTACCGCAGTACTTC. Protein sequence: CASSPGGLPQYF. The V call is TRBV4-1, the J call TRBJ2-7, with D perhaps matching TRBD1 (7 bases). V lost 4 bases and J lost 9, with 13 bases in between. The V gene's germline CDR1 is MGHRA and CDR2 YSYEKL. The CDR3 is made up of 12 amino acids.